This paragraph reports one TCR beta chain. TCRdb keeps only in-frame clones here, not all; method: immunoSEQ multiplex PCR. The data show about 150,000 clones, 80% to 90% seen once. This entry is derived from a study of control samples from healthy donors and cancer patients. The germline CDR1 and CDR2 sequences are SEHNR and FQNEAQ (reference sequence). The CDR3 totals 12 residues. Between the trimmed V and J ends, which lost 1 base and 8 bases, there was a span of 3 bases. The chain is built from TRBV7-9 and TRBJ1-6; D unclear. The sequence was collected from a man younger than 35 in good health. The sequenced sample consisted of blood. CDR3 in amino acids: CASSLEDSPLHF. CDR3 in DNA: TGTGCCAGCAGCTTAGAGGATTCACCCCTCCACTTT.